A selection of T cell receptor beta chains follows, all from one sample in a study of shared clonotypes between healthy human individuals. Here immunoSEQ multiplex PCR was the method, and the copy in TCRdb shows in-frame clones only, minus some. The table has fewer than 1.4 million clones, about 84% seen once. The sequencing input was memory CD4+ T cells from PBMCs. These TCRs come from a man aged 18 to 29 in good health. Some clones in this sample may be carry-over from other donors' samples. The CDR3 runs from the conserved cysteine through the conserved F or W. Each record gives: V gene, clone size, D gene, CDR3 length, J gene, CDR3 DNA, CDR3 protein. The D gene is left open where the match is weak. Clone size, where shown, is once, few, many, or a class for clones that have expanded.

v_call: TRBV7-9; clone_size: once; d_call: TRBD1; cdr3_length: 14; j_call: TRBJ2-7; cdr3_nt: TGTGCCAGCCAAAATCAGGGGGCAAGCCGCGAGCAGTACTTC; cdr3_aa: CASQNQGASREQYF
v_call: TRBV6-5; clone_size: NA; d_call: NA; cdr3_length: 13; j_call: TRBJ2-1; cdr3_nt: TGTGCCAGCAGTTATGGCAGGCGGAATGAGCAGTTCTTC; cdr3_aa: CASSYGRRNEQFF
v_call: TRBV5-8; clone_size: NA; d_call: NA; cdr3_length: 16; j_call: TRBJ2-7; cdr3_nt: TGTGCCAGCAGCTTTGGGGCAGGGTCAGGAGGTGACGAGCAGTACTTC; cdr3_aa: CASSFGAGSGGDEQYF
v_call: TRBV6-5; clone_size: NA; d_call: NA; cdr3_length: 15; j_call: TRBJ2-7; cdr3_nt: TGTGCCAGCAGTTACTCGGGCACAGGCTCCTACGAGCAGTACTTC; cdr3_aa: CASSYSGTGSYEQYF
v_call: TRBV28; clone_size: NA; d_call: TRBD2; cdr3_length: 15; j_call: TRBJ2-7; cdr3_nt: TGTGCCAGCAGTTTATCGTCTAGCGGGAGCTACGAGCAGTACTTC; cdr3_aa: CASSLSSSGSYEQYF
v_call: TRBV15; clone_size: NA; d_call: NA; cdr3_length: 13; j_call: TRBJ2-1; cdr3_nt: TGTGCCACCAGCAGAGGGACAGAGGTTGAGCAGTTCTTC; cdr3_aa: CATSRGTEVEQFF
v_call: TRBV5-1; clone_size: NA; d_call: NA; cdr3_length: 13; j_call: TRBJ2-7; cdr3_nt: TGCGCCAGCAGCTATCAGGAAACCTACGAGCAGTACTTC; cdr3_aa: CASSYQETYEQYF
v_call: TRBV6-5; clone_size: NA; d_call: NA; cdr3_length: 14; j_call: TRBJ2-1; cdr3_nt: TGTGCCCCAGATGGACTAAGGGCCTACAATGAGCAGTTCTTC; cdr3_aa: CAPDGLRAYNEQFF
v_call: TRBV5-8; clone_size: once; d_call: NA; cdr3_length: 13; j_call: TRBJ2-3; cdr3_nt: TGTGCCAGCAGAGAGGCCGGGACAGATACGCAGTATTTT; cdr3_aa: CASREAGTDTQYF
v_call: TRBV29-1; clone_size: few; d_call: TRBD1; cdr3_length: 14; j_call: TRBJ1-1; cdr3_nt: TGCAGCGTTGAAACGGGACAGTCGAACACTGAAGCTTTCTTT; cdr3_aa: CSVETGQSNTEAFF
v_call: TRBV7-9; clone_size: NA; d_call: NA; cdr3_length: 17; j_call: TRBJ1-2; cdr3_nt: TGTGCCAGCAGCTTAGGTATTAGAGGCAGCCGGGGCTATGGCTACACCTTC; cdr3_aa: CASSLGIRGSRGYGYTF
v_call: TRBV7-6; clone_size: NA; d_call: NA; cdr3_length: 13; j_call: TRBJ2-3; cdr3_nt: TGTGCCAGCAGCGCAGCTCGAGCAGATACGCAGTATTTT; cdr3_aa: CASSAARADTQYF
v_call: TRBV11-2; clone_size: NA; d_call: NA; cdr3_length: 12; j_call: TRBJ1-1; cdr3_nt: TGTGCCAGCAGCTTACTTGGAGGTGAAGCTTTCTTT; cdr3_aa: CASSLLGGEAFF
v_call: TRBV5-1; clone_size: NA; d_call: NA; cdr3_length: 15; j_call: TRBJ1-1; cdr3_nt: TGCGCCAGCGACTCCCCAGAGGGTGGGAACACTGAAGCTTTCTTT; cdr3_aa: CASDSPEGGNTEAFF
v_call: TRBV2; clone_size: NA; d_call: NA; cdr3_length: 14; j_call: TRBJ2-5; cdr3_nt: TGTGCCAGCAGTGGGGGAAAGGGTATGGAGACCCAGTACTTC; cdr3_aa: CASSGGKGMETQYF
v_call: TRBV13; clone_size: NA; d_call: NA; cdr3_length: 15; j_call: TRBJ2-1; cdr3_nt: TGTGCCAGCAGCTGGGGACAAGACGGTTACAATGAGCAGTTCTTC; cdr3_aa: CASSWGQDGYNEQFF
v_call: TRBV6-1; clone_size: NA; d_call: NA; cdr3_length: 14; j_call: TRBJ1-5; cdr3_nt: TGTGCCAGCGGCCCAGGACGGAACAATCAGCCCCAGCATTTT; cdr3_aa: CASGPGRNNQPQHF
v_call: TRBV4-1; clone_size: many; d_call: NA; cdr3_length: 13; j_call: TRBJ2-7; cdr3_nt: TGCGCCAGCAGCCTGAGGGGGGTAGACGAGCAGTACTTC; cdr3_aa: CASSLRGVDEQYF
v_call: TRBV15; clone_size: NA; d_call: NA; cdr3_length: 17; j_call: TRBJ2-1; cdr3_nt: TGTGCCACCAGCAGAGATCGGGTAGGGAGCTCCTACAATGAGCAGTTCTTC; cdr3_aa: CATSRDRVGSSYNEQFF
v_call: TRBV27; clone_size: few; d_call: TRBD1; cdr3_length: 14; j_call: TRBJ1-1; cdr3_nt: TGTGCCAGCATACGGGACAGGTGGGACACTGAAGCTCTCTTT; cdr3_aa: CASIRDRWDTEALF
v_call: TRBV9; clone_size: NA; d_call: TRBD1; cdr3_length: 19; j_call: TRBJ1-3; cdr3_nt: TGTGCCAGCAGCGTACCCAGGGGGCGACTTATATTGGTGCCGAACACCATATATTTT; cdr3_aa: CASSVPRGRLILVPNTIYF
v_call: TRBV5-4; clone_size: NA; d_call: TRBD1; cdr3_length: 18; j_call: TRBJ1-2; cdr3_nt: TGTGCCAGCAGCTTGGCCACTAGTGGGGACAGGGGGGTCTATGGCTACACCTTC; cdr3_aa: CASSLATSGDRGVYGYTF
v_call: TRBV9; clone_size: NA; d_call: NA; cdr3_length: 15; j_call: TRBJ1-5; cdr3_nt: TGTGCCAGCAGCGTCGGACAGTATAGCAATCAGCCCCAGCATTTT; cdr3_aa: CASSVGQYSNQPQHF
v_call: TRBV15; clone_size: NA; d_call: NA; cdr3_length: 14; j_call: TRBJ2-5; cdr3_nt: TGTGCCACCAGCAGAGATAACTTGCAAGAGACCCAGTACTTC; cdr3_aa: CATSRDNLQETQYF
v_call: TRBV2; clone_size: NA; d_call: NA; cdr3_length: 16; j_call: TRBJ2-7; cdr3_nt: TGTGCCAGCAGGCAAGAGGGCAGCTCTACCCCCTACGAGCAGTACTTC; cdr3_aa: CASRQEGSSTPYEQYF
v_call: TRBV28; clone_size: many; d_call: NA; cdr3_length: 15; j_call: TRBJ1-3; cdr3_nt: TGTGCCAGCACCACCGTCGGGAGGTCTGGAAACACCATATATTTT; cdr3_aa: CASTTVGRSGNTIYF
v_call: TRBV15; clone_size: many; d_call: NA; cdr3_length: 15; j_call: TRBJ1-1; cdr3_nt: TGTGCCACCAGCAGAGGGGAAAGGGGTAGCACTGAAGCTTTCTTT; cdr3_aa: CATSRGERGSTEAFF
v_call: TRBV5-1; clone_size: many; d_call: NA; cdr3_length: 13; j_call: TRBJ1-1; cdr3_nt: TGCGCCAGTAGAACTGACAGTTACACTGAAGCTTTCTTT; cdr3_aa: CASRTDSYTEAFF
v_call: TRBV6-5; clone_size: NA; d_call: TRBD2; cdr3_length: 13; j_call: TRBJ2-1; cdr3_nt: TGTGCCAGCGGACTAGCGGGAGGCCTGGGGCAGTTCTTC; cdr3_aa: CASGLAGGLGQFF
v_call: TRBV5-6; clone_size: once; d_call: TRBD1; cdr3_length: 14; j_call: TRBJ2-1; cdr3_nt: TGTGCCAGCAGCTGGGACAGGGTGGTTAATGAGCAGTTCTTC; cdr3_aa: CASSWDRVVNEQFF
v_call: TRBV10-3; clone_size: once; d_call: TRBD1; cdr3_length: 13; j_call: TRBJ1-2; cdr3_nt: TGTGCCATCGGACAGGGGGAGGATTATGGCTACACCTTC; cdr3_aa: CAIGQGEDYGYTF
v_call: TRBV11-2; clone_size: NA; d_call: TRBD1; cdr3_length: 14; j_call: TRBJ2-1; cdr3_nt: TGTGCCAGCAGCCCGCTGACAGGGTTCAATGAGCAGTTCTTC; cdr3_aa: CASSPLTGFNEQFF
v_call: TRBV28; clone_size: few; d_call: NA; cdr3_length: 16; j_call: TRBJ1-4; cdr3_nt: TGTGCCAGCAGTTTATCCAGGTCGGTTTTGTTCGAAAAACTGTTTTTT; cdr3_aa: CASSLSRSVLFEKLFF
v_call: TRBV18; clone_size: NA; d_call: TRBD1; cdr3_length: 16; j_call: TRBJ1-4; cdr3_nt: TGTGCCAGCTCCCAGGGACAGGGGAGTTTCCAAGAAAAACTGTTTTTT; cdr3_aa: CASSQGQGSFQEKLFF
v_call: TRBV9; clone_size: NA; d_call: TRBD1; cdr3_length: 16; j_call: TRBJ1-5; cdr3_nt: TGTGCCAACCCTTCAGGGACAGGCAGCCGGTTCCAGCCCCAGCATTTT; cdr3_aa: CANPSGTGSRFQPQHF
v_call: TRBV28; clone_size: NA; d_call: NA; cdr3_length: 14; j_call: TRBJ1-1; cdr3_nt: TGTGCCAGCAGTTTACTGCACCCGAACACTGAAGCTTTCTTT; cdr3_aa: CASSLLHPNTEAFF
v_call: TRBV25-1; clone_size: NA; d_call: NA; cdr3_length: 11; j_call: TRBJ2-7; cdr3_nt: TGTGCCGCCAGGGGATTGTACGAGCAGTACTTC; cdr3_aa: CAARGLYEQYF
v_call: TRBV11-2; clone_size: NA; d_call: NA; cdr3_length: 15; j_call: TRBJ2-2; cdr3_nt: TGTGCCAGCCTCTCCTCCTTATCGAACACCGGGGAGCTGTTTTTT; cdr3_aa: CASLSSLSNTGELFF
v_call: TRBV6-5; clone_size: NA; d_call: NA; cdr3_length: 14; j_call: TRBJ2-2; cdr3_nt: TGTGCCAGCAGCCCCTCTGCGGGCAGGGGGGAGCTGTTTTTT; cdr3_aa: CASSPSAGRGELFF
v_call: TRBV6-1; clone_size: NA; d_call: NA; cdr3_length: 14; j_call: TRBJ1-2; cdr3_nt: TGTGCCAGCAGTCCCCTACACACGGGGTCCGGCTACACCTTC; cdr3_aa: CASSPLHTGSGYTF